This T cell receptor (beta chain) came from a study of blood T cell repertoires in COVID-19. Looking at the study overall: Samples came from the United States, Italy and Spain, spanning acute and convalescent COVID-19. The cDNA or gDNA used as material had been derived from T cells, B-cell-depleted T cells, or PBMCs.

Clones were read by immunoSEQ multiplex PCR, and TCRdb kept only the in-frame ones, dropping some. The sample includes approximately 110,000 clones, around nine tenths of them seen just once. J lost 2 bases, V lost 5 bases, and 9 bases had no gene match. The CDR3 loop spans 15 amino acids. In germline, CDR1 is SEHNR, CDR2 FQNEAQ (reference sequence). This receptor was identified in a man aged 40-49 years with acute or convalescent COVID-19. Sequencing was done on a sample of peripheral blood. The chain is built from TRBV7-9 and TRBJ2-7, with 7 positions matching TRBD2. CDR3 sequence reads: CASSESLADPYEQYF. The CDR3 DNA follows: TGTGCCAGCAGCGAATCCCTAGCGGATCCCTACGAGCAGTACTTC. Full variable domain (outside the CDR3, taken from reference TRBV7-9 and TRBJ2-7): DTGVSQNPRHKITKRGQNVTFRCDPISEHNRLYWYRQTLGQGPEFLTYFQNEAQLEKSRLLSDRFSAERPKGSFSTLEIQRTEQGDSAMYLCASSESLADPYEQYFGPGTRLTVT.